One and the same sample provided the 10 T cell receptor beta chains below, sequenced in a study of OX40 agonist ivuxolimab in advanced cancers. The repertoire was sequenced with immunoSEQ multiplex PCR; TCRdb's copy has only in-frame clones and lacks some. The table records around 85,000 clones, under 95% of them present only once. This material consisted of CD4+ or CD8+ T cells sorted from blood, taken in a trial of the OX40 agonist ivuxolimab. The receptors were sampled from an adult with an advanced solid tumor such as melanoma, head and neck, liver or kidney cancer.

The V gene is TRBV5-1, the J gene TRBJ1-2; TRBD1 matches at 9 bases. Trimming at V came to 0 bases and at J to 8 bases, leaving 11 bases not matched to a gene. The CDR3 loop spans 16 amino acids. Germline lookup yields CDR1 SGHRS and CDR2 YFSETQ. This chain's CDR3 is CASSLERPGQGLGYTF. The CDR3 bases are TGCGCCAGCAGCTTGGAGAGACCGGGACAGGGCTTAGGCTACACCTTC.

The chain recombines TRBV25-1 with TRBJ2-1, with D possibly being TRBD1 or TRBD2 (5 bases each). CDR1 is MGHDK and CDR2 is SYGVNS in the germline V gene. There are 17 residues in the CDR3. Deletions cut 2 bases from V and 6 bases from J, with 20 bases between. CDR3 loop: CASSERTGLGWGNEQFF. In nucleotides, the CDR3 is TGTGCCAGCAGTGAACGTACGGGGCTCGGGTGGGGCAATGAGCAGTTCTTC.

The chain couples TRBV27 to TRBJ1-4; the D gene is possibly TRBD1 (5 bases). Trimming took 3 bases from V and 5 from J, leaving 19 bases between them. The CDR3 is 17 amino acids. CDR1 and CDR2 from the germline V gene are MNHEY and SMNVEV (reference sequence). The CDR3 protein is CASSLETPGPKNEKLFF. The CDR3 coding sequence is TGTGCCAGCAGTTTGGAGACCCCGGGACCCAAGAATGAAAAACTGTTTTTT.

The rearrangement joins TRBV10-1 to TRBJ2-7; 7 bases match TRBD2. The junction had 10 bases not matched to a gene; V was cut back by 5 bases and J by 6 bases. Per germline, CDR1 WNHNN and CDR2 SYGVQD (reference sequence). This CDR3 comprises 14 residues. The CDR3 reads CASSRNFPGGEQYF. The CDR3, as DNA: TGCGCCAGCAGTAGGAATTTTCCGGGGGGCGAGCAGTACTTC.

V is TRBV5-1 and J is TRBJ1-4, with D tentatively TRBD1 (6 bases). The germline CDR1 and CDR2 sequences are SGHRS and YFSETQ. This CDR3 has 14 residues. V was trimmed by 0 bases and J by 3 bases, leaving 6 bases between them. The CDR3 nucleotides are TGCGCCAGCAGCTTGGGGGGGCCTAATGAAAAACTGTTTTTT. Protein product: CASSLGGPNEKLFF.

The rearrangement uses TRBV5-5 and TRBJ2-7; no firm D call. Per germline, CDR1 SGHKS and CDR2 YYEKEE (reference sequence). The germline V and J ends were trimmed by 0 bases and 3 bases, with 4 bases remaining between them. The CDR3 extends over 12 amino acids. The CDR3 region is CASSLVLYEQYF. For the CDR3, the DNA is TGTGCCAGCAGCTTGGTGCTCTACGAGCAGTACTTC.

This chain links TRBV6-1 with TRBJ1-5; perhaps TRBD1 as D (6 bases). Deletions cut 6 bases from V and 4 bases from J, with 16 bases between. The CDR3 is made up of 15 amino acids. From germline, CDR1 is MNHNS and CDR2 SASEGT. CDR3: CASRPGHPGNQPQHF. Written as DNA, the CDR3 is TGTGCCAGCAGGCCGGGACACCCAGGGAATCAGCCCCAGCATTTT.

This clone was picked up one time. The rearrangement links TRBV7-8 to TRBJ2-1; D gene unclear. The CDR3 length is 12 residues. Germline CDR1 reads SGHVS; CDR2 reads FQNEAQ. Trimming removed 2 bases from V and 10 bases from J, with 9 bases in between. The CDR3 DNA reads as TGTGCCAGCAGCTTATATCTCGGGGAGCAGTTCTTC. Protein sequence: CASSLYLGEQFF.

The rearrangement uses TRBV2 and TRBJ2-1, with TRBD1 matching over 9 bases. J lost 1 base, V lost 6 bases, and 4 bases had no gene match. The CDR3 has 15 residues. CDR1 is SNHLY, CDR2 FYNNEI, per germline. The CDR3 protein is CASSQDRGSYNEQFF. CDR3 coding DNA: TGTGCCAGCAGCCAGGACAGGGGTTCCTACAATGAGCAGTTCTTC.

V is TRBV5-1 and J is TRBJ2-7, with D perhaps TRBD2 (5 bases). There are 17 residues in the CDR3. V was pared by 0 bases and J by 5 bases, with 21 bases between. CDR1 is SGHRS and CDR2 is YFSETQ in the germline V gene. The DNA of the CDR3 is TGCGCCAGCAGCTTGGGGGTAGCGATACCCTCTGGGAACGAGCAGTACTTC. Translating gives CASSLGVAIPSGNEQYF.